The TCR beta chain described here comes from a study of T cell responses to AZD1222 COVID-19 vaccine. The study's findings and limits: White British donors predominated, females outnumbered males, and clonal diversity was possibly underestimated. Spike-specific TCR breadth rose after two AZD1222 doses, and depth rose as well. Targeting of unmutated variant regions was reportedly seen in nearly half of spike-specific TCRs.

Germline CDR1 reads SGHVS; CDR2 reads FQNEAQ. The CDR3 consists of 18 residues. The germline V and J ends were trimmed by 1 base and 0 bases, with 13 bases remaining between them. This clone was detected once. Antigen: not known. This table comes from immunoSEQ multiplex PCR, and its TCRdb copy is limited to in-frame clones, with some not included. The data hold more than 55,000 clones, with roughly 80% observed a single time. This TCR was recovered from an adult who received the AZD1222 COVID-19 vaccine. This sample comprised peripheral blood, obtained 28 days after the second AZD1222 dose. The rearrangement joins TRBV7-8 to TRBJ2-6, with no clear D. The DNA of the CDR3 is TGTGCCAGCAGCTTAGTCGGCACCCAAAGCTCTGGGGCCAACGTCCTGACTTTC. Its translation is CASSLVGTQSSGANVLTF.